These T cell receptor beta chains were read from a single sample in a study of blood T cell repertoires in COVID-19. Measured with immunoSEQ multiplex PCR; TCRdb has only the in-frame clones, and not every one. The sample shows 30,000 to 35,000 clones, around 90% of them seen only once. The sequenced sample was peripheral blood. The receptors come from a man in his 60s with active COVID-19. Each CDR3 is given with its conserved first and last residue.

V	J	CDR3
TRBV7-9	TRBJ2-5	CASSTPLDGGRAVETQYF
TRBV29-1	TRBJ2-1	CSVDGTGAHEQFF
TRBV5-6	TRBJ2-6	CASSLVVGAGANVLTF
TRBV5-5	TRBJ2-5	CASSLVAVQETQYF
TRBV11-2	TRBJ1-4	CASRHYRGGNEKLFF
TRBV5-8	TRBJ1-2	CASSLPGTGSDYTF
TRBV7-9	TRBJ2-7	CASTGLAGGQSSYEQYF
TRBV12-3/TRBV12-4	TRBJ2-7	CASKRTATYEQYF
TRBV19	TRBJ2-1	CASSIRGGSVNEQFF
TRBV29-1	TRBJ1-2	CSVTEVGGYTF
TRBV6-1	TRBJ1-4	CASSERTEAYEKLFF
TRBV19	TRBJ1-4	CASSPGTTNEKLFF
TRBV4-3	TRBJ2-5	CASSQAGQGIETQYF
TRBV5-4	TRBJ2-5	CASSLISRGAETQYF
TRBV6-2/TRBV6-3	TRBJ2-5	CASSPPPRGQETQYF
TRBV7-8	TRBJ2-1	CASSPSRTSGSANNEQFF
TRBV2	TRBJ2-3	CASGAGGLAMQYF
TRBV5-5	TRBJ2-1	CASSLPSGDVEQFF
TRBV29-1	TRBJ1-1	CSVGGQGGTEAFF
TRBV7-9	TRBJ1-2	CASSSGPHREDYGYTF
TRBV7-3	TRBJ1-2	CASNVDRGHGYTF
TRBV2	TRBJ2-2	CASREGANTGELFF
TRBV7-8	TRBJ1-2	CASSLEILYYGYTF
TRBV29-1	TRBJ2-1	CSVEDRRGHEQFF
TRBV27	TRBJ2-1	CASDPGTGAYNEQFF
TRBV25-1	TRBJ2-1	CASVELAGGRHEQFF
TRBV7-3	TRBJ2-3	CASSNQRRTDTQYF
TRBV10-3	TRBJ2-1	CAISTLTGEGANEQFF